The 32 T cell receptor beta chains presented below share a single source sample, sequenced in a study of blood T cell repertoires in COVID-19 (dated by TCRdb to 2018 to 2021). Library generation was performed with the immunoSEQ multiplex PCR assay. What TCRdb holds here is the immuneACCESS table cut down to in-frame rearrangements. Part of the clones is not present; checked against another copy, under half of the missing clones reflect an unresolved V gene, and the others are unexplained. The sample table records roughly 150,000 clones; around 82% of these occur just once. About a sixth of the sample is taken by the ten largest. Sequencing was done on a sample of PBMCs or T cells enriched from blood (not recorded which). Receptors originate from a man aged 55 to 70 who had recovered from COVID-19.

The chain recombines TRBV2 with TRBJ1-4, with D maybe TRBD1 (5 bases). Looked up from germline, CDR1 is SNHLY and CDR2 is FYNNEI. Trimming pared 4 bases from V and 5 bases from J, leaving 11 bases between. CDR3 length: 14 residues. The CDR3 here is CASSVRGNNEKLFF. The CDR3 DNA follows: TGTGCCAGCAGTGTTCGGGGGAACAATGAAAAACTGTTTTTT.

The chain carries TRBV7-2 and TRBJ2-3, with TRBD2 matching 11 bases. V trimming: 3 bases; J trimming: 2 bases; junction bases outside the gene matches: 10. Germline assignment: CDR1 SGHTA and CDR2 FQGNSA. The length of the CDR3 is 18 residues. The CDR3 bases are TGTGCCAGCAGCTTTTTAACTAGCGGGAGAAGGTACACAGATACGCAGTATTTT. This sequence encodes CASSFLTSGRRYTDTQYF.

V usage is TRBV6-5 and J usage is TRBJ2-2, with TRBD1 as a possible D gene (5 bases). The germline V and J ends were trimmed by 8 bases and 5 bases, with 12 bases remaining between them. The CDR3 consists of 13 residues. Germline-derived CDR1 and CDR2 are MNHEY and SVGAGI. In DNA form, the CDR3 reads TGTGCCAGCCAGGGTAGGGAAACCGGGGAGCTGTTTTTT. The encoded protein is CASQGRETGELFF.

The chain links TRBV6-2 or TRBV6-3 to TRBJ2-7, with TRBD2 matching over 8 bases. In germline, CDR1 is MNHEY, CDR2 SVGEGT. The V segment lost 5 bases and the J segment 3 bases; nucleotides outside the gene matches: 9. The CDR3 is 15 amino acids. As DNA, the CDR3 is TGTGCCAGCAGTGCAGATAGCGGGAAGGGCTACGAGCAGTACTTC. Protein sequence: CASSADSGKGYEQYF.

The chain has TRBV19 and TRBJ2-5; 15 bases match TRBD2. CDR1 is LNHDA and CDR2 is SQIVND in the germline V gene (reference sequence). The CDR3 runs 15 residues. After removal of 10 bases from V and 3 bases from J, the junction contained 6 bases not matched to a gene. CDR3 nucleotides: TGTGCCACCCTTCGGACTAGCGGGGGGGAAGAGACCCAGTACTTC. Translating gives CATLRTSGGEETQYF.

On this clone: The junction shows a germline mismatch at one end, possibly a read error. The chain carries TRBV5-1 and TRBJ1-2, with 9 bases aligning to TRBD1. Germline loops: CDR1 SGHRS, CDR2 YFSETQ. This CDR3 region has 13 residues. For the CDR3, the DNA is TGCGCCAGCAGCTTGGAGGGACAGGGACCGGTCCCCTTC. Protein sequence: CASSLEGQGPVPF.

This clone was observed once. This chain uses TRBV2 with TRBJ1-5; D uncertain. Germline values: CDR1 SNHLY, CDR2 FYNNEI. Trimming cost V 2 bases and J 6 bases, with 11 bases left between them. The CDR3 has 14 amino acids. The CDR3 reads CASSEMAGPQPQHF. The CDR3 nucleotides are TGTGCCAGCAGTGAAATGGCAGGTCCTCAGCCCCAGCATTTT. Supplemented by reference TRBV2 and TRBJ1-5, the full variable domain reads EPEVTQTPSHQVTQMGQEVILRCVPISNHLYFYWYRQILGQKVEFLVSFYNNEISEKSEIFDDQFSVERPDGSNFTLKIRSTKLEDSAMYFCASSEMAGPQPQHFGDGTRLSIL.

V is TRBV6-2 or TRBV6-3 and J is TRBJ2-1, with D unclear. Trimming stripped 4 bases from V and 1 base from J, with 14 bases between. Germline assignment: CDR1 MNHEY and CDR2 SVGEGT. CDR3 length equals 16 residues. The CDR3 loop reads CASSSDPGRSYNEQFF. Written as DNA, the CDR3 is TGTGCCAGCAGTTCTGACCCGGGTCGGTCCTACAATGAGCAGTTCTTC.

In its sample, this clone was seen a few times. The V call is TRBV7-2, the J call TRBJ2-7; D is possibly TRBD1 (5 bases). Trimming took off 7 bases at V and 2 bases at J, with 15 bases between the two ends. Germline CDR1 and CDR2: SGHTA and FQGNSA. The CDR3 is 14 amino acids. DNA of the CDR3: TGTGCCAGCACCCTTTCAGGGTTCGCCTACGAGCAGTACTTC. It yields the protein CASTLSGFAYEQYF.

This clone has just one count. The chain has TRBV6-4 and TRBJ2-7; 12 bases fit TRBD1. With 7 bases clipped from V and 5 bases from J, the junction kept 21 bases outside the gene matches. The CDR3 contains 19 residues. Germline CDR1 reads MRHNA; CDR2 reads SNTAGT. This CDR3 reads CASKPVRPGTGGGWNEQYF. The CDR3 DNA reads as TGTGCCAGCAAACCAGTACGTCCCGGGACAGGGGGCGGCTGGAACGAGCAGTACTTC.

This sequence joins TRBV7-2 and TRBJ1-1, with D perhaps matching TRBD1 (6 bases). The CDR3 spans 16 residues. The germline V and J ends were trimmed by 1 base and 4 bases, with 16 bases remaining between them. Germline CDR1 reads SGHTA; CDR2 reads FQGNSA. In DNA form, the CDR3 reads TGTGCCAGCAGCTTAGTTGGGGGGCCGGGAGGCACTGAAGCTTTCTTT. Translated: CASSLVGGPGGTEAFF.

The chain is built from TRBV4-2 and TRBJ2-1; 9 positions match TRBD1. From germline, CDR1 is LGHNA and CDR2 YNFKEQ. The CDR3 totals 17 residues. The V segment lost 3 bases and the J segment 0 bases; nucleotides outside the gene matches: 6. The CDR3 sequence is CASSQGTGKSSYNEQFF. Here the CDR3 DNA reads TGTGCCAGCAGCCAGGGGACAGGGAAAAGCTCCTACAATGAGCAGTTCTTC.

The chain carries TRBV9 and TRBJ2-1, with 10 bases fitting TRBD1. CDR3 size: 15 residues. CDR1 is SGDLS and CDR2 is YYNGEE in the germline V gene. V lost 5 bases to trimming and J lost 7 bases; unmatched junction nucleotides: 9. In DNA form, the CDR3 reads TGTGCCAGCAGTACCGGGACAGGGGATAGGAATGAGCAGTTCTTC. Its translation is CASSTGTGDRNEQFF.

This CDR3 is CASSPASGSLAGELFF. The CDR3 region has the DNA TGCGCCAGCAGCCCTGCTAGCGGGAGCCTGGCCGGGGAGCTGTTTTTT. This sequence joins TRBV5-1 and TRBJ2-2; 10 nucleotides agree with TRBD2. The CDR3 covers 16 residues. Germline values: CDR1 SGHRS, CDR2 YFSETQ. V was clipped by 4 bases and J by 6 bases; unmatched bases: 9. The entire variable domain, with the rest obtained from reference TRBV5-1 and TRBJ2-2, is as follows: KAGVTQTPRYLIKTRGQQVTLSCSPISGHRSVSWYQQTPGQGLQFLFEYFSETQRNKGNFPGRFSGRQFSNSRSEMNVSTLELGDSALYLCASSPASGSLAGELFFGEGSRLTVL.

This chain connects TRBV3-1 (or the pseudogene TRBV3-2) to TRBJ1-5, with 10 bases lining up with TRBD1. The germline V gene has CDR1 LGHDT and CDR2 YNNKEL (reference sequence). The J segment lost 7 bases and the V segment lost 5 bases, leaving 5 bases of the junction unmatched. The CDR3 totals 14 residues. The CDR3 loop is CASSAGQGIQPQHF. As DNA, the CDR3 is TGTGCCAGCAGCGCGGGACAGGGGATCCAGCCCCAGCATTTT.

The V gene is TRBV7-9, the J gene TRBJ2-1; TRBD1 aligns across 11 bases. The CDR3 extends over 15 amino acids. Germline CDR1 reads SEHNR; CDR2 reads FQNEAQ (reference sequence). Trimming removed 6 bases from V and 2 bases from J; junction bases left unmatched: 3. As DNA, the CDR3 is TGTGCCAGCAGTACGGGACAGGGGGCCTACAATGAGCAGTTCTTC. It translates to CASSTGQGAYNEQFF.

The chain employs TRBV5-6 and TRBJ1-3, with D unresolved. V was clipped by 0 bases and J by 4 bases, with 8 bases between them. The length of the CDR3 is 14 residues. The germline CDR1 and CDR2 sequences are SGHDT and YYEEEE. The CDR3 region has the DNA TGTGCCAGCAGCTTGGGCGCGGTCGGAAACACCATATATTTT. Its protein is CASSLGAVGNTIYF.

The DNA of the CDR3 is TGTGCCAGCAGCTTACAAAAAAGCGGGGCCATCTACAATGAGCAGTTCTTC. It translates to CASSLQKSGAIYNEQFF. The chain recombines TRBV5-5 with TRBJ2-1; 7 bases agree with TRBD2. CDR3 length: 17 amino acids. J was trimmed by 3 bases and V by 2 bases; bases with no gene match: 11. Germline V gene lookup returns CDR1 SGHKS and CDR2 YYEKEE (reference sequence).

This rearrangement joins TRBV7-3 to TRBJ2-1; D is ambiguous. The germline CDR1 and CDR2 sequences are SGHTA and FQGTGA. The CDR3 contains 17 residues. Deletions cut 2 bases from V and 0 bases from J, with 14 bases between. The CDR3 spells CASSLERGRSSYNEQFF. The CDR3 bases are TGTGCCAGCAGCTTAGAGCGAGGTCGAAGCTCCTACAATGAGCAGTTCTTC.

The chain employs TRBV29-1 and TRBJ1-1; no definite D call. This CDR3 contains 11 residues. Germline V gene data show CDR1 as SQVTM and CDR2 as ANQGSEA. The V end lost 5 bases, the J end lost 5 bases, and 9 bases lay between the germline ends. The CDR3 bases are TGCAGCGTTAGTAGGAGTACTGAAGCTTTCTTT. It codes for CSVSRSTEAFF.

J is TRBJ2-1 and V is TRBV29-1, with 10 bases lining up with TRBD2. CDR3 length: 14 amino acids. After removal of 5 bases from V and 2 bases from J, the junction contained 3 bases not matched to a gene. Germline V gene lookup returns CDR1 SQVTM and CDR2 ANQGSEA. As DNA, the CDR3 is TGCAGCGTTTCAGCGGGGGGGACCTACAATGAGCAGTTCTTC. Protein product: CSVSAGGTYNEQFF.

This rearrangement joins TRBV4-1 to TRBJ1-4; D is unresolved. The CDR3 loop spans 13 amino acids. V lost 1 base and J 8 bases, leaving 8 bases between the germline ends. Germline CDR1 and CDR2: MGHRA and YSYEKL. The CDR3 spells CASSQGWAEKLFF. The CDR3 DNA reads TGCGCCAGCAGCCAAGGATGGGCCGAAAAACTGTTTTTT.

This clone was detected only once. This chain links TRBV10-3 with TRBJ1-2, with TRBD1 matching 7 bases. V lost 2 bases to trimming and J lost 6 bases; unmatched junction nucleotides: 6. Germline V gives CDR1 ENHRY, CDR2 SYGVKD. The CDR3 covers 14 residues. CDR3 region: CAISEPGTDDGYTF. In DNA form, the CDR3 reads TGTGCCATCAGTGAGCCCGGGACAGATGATGGCTACACCTTC.

This clone occurred a few times. The chain carries TRBV7-6 and TRBJ1-2; tentatively, D is TRBD1 (5 bases). The germline V and J ends were trimmed by 5 bases and 5 bases, with 15 bases remaining between them. Germline values: CDR1 SGHVS, CDR2 FNYEAQ. This CDR3 is built from 14 residues. In DNA, the CDR3 is TGTGCCAGCAGCCTAAGCCCCGACAGTTATGGCTACACCTTC. Its protein is CASSLSPDSYGYTF.

The CDR3 loop is CAWTREGFGNSPLHF. The CDR3 nucleotides read TGTGCCTGGACCCGAGAAGGTTTCGGGAATTCACCCCTCCACTTT. J is TRBJ1-6 and V is TRBV30; D remains ambiguous. V shed 4 bases and J shed 7 bases, with 17 bases lying between them. CDR1 and CDR2 (germline): GTSNPN, SVGIG (reference sequence). The CDR3 consists of 15 residues.

This clone has at least ten counts. The rearrangement links TRBV7-2 to TRBJ1-2; 9 nucleotides match TRBD1. J was trimmed by 4 bases and V by 6 bases; bases with no gene match: 9. CDR1 is SGHTA, CDR2 FQGNSA, per germline. The CDR3 is made up of 15 amino acids. The CDR3 sequence: CASRPTGGSPYGYTF. The CDR3 DNA is TGTGCCAGCAGACCTACAGGGGGCTCTCCCTATGGCTACACCTTC.

J is TRBJ1-2 and V is TRBV19; the match to TRBD1 covers 8 bases. V was pared by 3 bases and J by 7 bases, with 7 bases of the junction left unmatched. The CDR3 consists of 14 residues. Germline V CDR1 and CDR2: LNHDA, SQIVND (reference sequence). The CDR3 sequence: CASSMPQGASGYTF. As DNA, the CDR3 is TGTGCCAGTAGTATGCCTCAGGGGGCGAGTGGCTACACCTTC. Complete variable domain (other parts from reference TRBV19 and TRBJ1-2): DGGITQSPKYLFRKEGQNVTLSCEQNLNHDAMYWYRQDPGQGLRLIYYSQIVNDFQKGDIAEGYSVSREKKESFPLTVTSAQKNPTAFYLCASSMPQGASGYTFGSGTRLTVV.

V and J are TRBV9 and TRBJ1-6, with D perhaps matching TRBD1 (5 bases). Trimming removed 4 bases from V and 7 bases from J, with 15 bases in between. The CDR3 has 15 residues. In germline, CDR1 is SGDLS, CDR2 YYNGEE. The CDR3 DNA is TGTGCCAGCAGCCCGGGGGACGGAACGAATTCACCCCTCCACTTT. Its translation is CASSPGDGTNSPLHF.

This clone was recorded only once. V and J are TRBV15 and TRBJ1-5; the D gene is possibly TRBD1 (6 bases). This CDR3 has 14 amino acids. CDR1 LNHNV and CDR2 YYDKDF come from the germline V gene (reference sequence). The V gene lost 1 base and the J gene lost 3 bases, with 7 bases spanning the gap. The CDR3: CATSRGDINQPQHF. The CDR3 nucleotides read TGTGCCACCAGCAGAGGGGACATCAATCAGCCCCAGCATTTT.

The chain joins TRBV7-2 to TRBJ1-6; D may be TRBD1 (6 bases). This CDR3 has 17 residues. V lost 4 bases and J lost 5, with 18 bases in between. Germline CDR1 is SGHTA and CDR2 is FQGNSA. Here the CDR3 reads CASSSKGVGVNNSPLHF. CDR3 DNA sequence: TGTGCCAGCAGCTCCAAGGGGGTTGGGGTAAATAATTCACCCCTCCACTTT. The full variable domain, its missing parts supplied by reference TRBV7-2 and TRBJ1-6, is GAGVSQSPSNKVTEKGKDVELRCDPISGHTALYWYRQSLGQGLEFLIYFQGNSAPDKSGLPSDRFSAERTGGSVSTLTIQRTQQEDSAVYLCASSSKGVGVNNSPLHFGNGTRLTVT.

The chain carries TRBV11-2 and TRBJ2-7, with 7 bases aligning to TRBD2. The trim removed 3 bases at V and 5 bases at J, leaving 7 bases unmatched. The V gene's germline CDR1 is SGHAT and CDR2 FQNNGV. The CDR3 sequence is 14 residues long. The CDR3 DNA sequence: TGTGCCAGCAGCTTCAGCGGGGTCTCGGACGAGCAGTACTTC. Residues: CASSFSGVSDEQYF.

The chain has TRBV14 and TRBJ2-7; 11 bases map to TRBD1. Trimming cost V 5 bases and J 4 bases; bases outside gene matches: 7. Germline V CDR1 and CDR2: SGHDN, FVKESK. The CDR3 is 15 amino acids. CDR3 bases: TGTGCCAGCAGCTCGGGACAGGGGGGGTTTTACGAGCAGTACTTC. Its protein product is CASSSGQGGFYEQYF. The entire variable domain, with the rest obtained from reference TRBV14 and TRBJ2-7, is as follows: EAGVTQFPSHSVIEKGQTVTLRCDPISGHDNLYWYRRVMGKEIKFLLHFVKESKQDESGMPNNRFLAERTGGTYSTLKVQPAELEDSGVYFCASSSGQGGFYEQYFGPGTRLTVT.